Listed below are T cell receptor beta chains from one sample, sequenced in a study of blood T cell repertoires in COVID-19. The table came from immunoSEQ multiplex PCR; TCRdb's copy has only in-frame clones and leaves some out. The table has 150,000 to 200,000 clones, about three quarters seen once. Input material: peripheral blood. These receptors all come from a woman of 80 years or more with active or convalescent COVID-19. Each CDR3 is given with its conserved first and last residue. A D gene is named only where the DNA matches it firmly. Where a row states a size, it is once, few, many or the class of an expanded clone; other rows omit it.

clone_size	d_call	v_call	j_call	cdr3_aa	cdr3_nt
-	TRBD1	TRBV5-5	TRBJ1-2	CASSTTGQVDGYTF	TGTGCCAGCAGCACAACCGGACAGGTCGATGGCTACACCTTC
-	TRBD1	TRBV3-1/TRBV3-2	TRBJ2-7	CASGQGNEQYF	TGTGCCAGCGGACAGGGGAACGAGCAGTACTTC
-	TRBD1	TRBV5-1	TRBJ2-3	CASTRGQGSTDTQYF	TGCGCCAGCACCCGAGGACAGGGAAGCACAGATACGCAGTATTTT
-	-	TRBV19	TRBJ2-7	CASSPGQKYEQYF	TGTGCCAGTAGTCCCGGACAGAAATACGAGCAGTACTTC
-	TRBD1	TRBV28	TRBJ1-2	CASSRQGNYGYTF	TGTGCCAGCAGTCGACAGGGTAACTATGGCTACACCTTC
-	TRBD2	TRBV11-2	TRBJ2-1	CASSVASGVYNEQFF	TGTGCCAGCAGCGTGGCTAGCGGGGTCTACAATGAGCAGTTCTTC
-	-	TRBV10-3	TRBJ2-2	CAIRNLNSNTGELFF	TGTGCCATCAGAAACCTAAACAGCAACACCGGGGAGCTGTTTTTT
-	-	TRBV19	TRBJ1-1	CASSIWGAEAFF	TGTGCCAGTAGTATTTGGGGGGCTGAAGCTTTCTTT
-	-	TRBV15	TRBJ1-2	CATSREQYGYTF	TGTGCCACCAGCAGAGAACAGTATGGCTACACCTTC
few	-	TRBV28	TRBJ1-5	CASSSRLDTQGNQPQHF	TGTGCCAGCAGTTCTCGCCTCGACACTCAGGGCAATCAGCCCCAGCATTTT
-	-	TRBV5-4	TRBJ2-7	CASSLDMGGEQYF	TGTGCCAGCAGCTTGGATATGGGGGGCGAGCAGTACTTC
-	TRBD1	TRBV28	TRBJ2-1	CARPLPLPGQGNNEQFF	TGTGCCAGACCCCTTCCCCTCCCGGGACAGGGCAACAATGAGCAGTTCTTC
once	TRBD1	TRBV7-8	TRBJ1-4	CASSLGVGGQGFMREKLFF	TGTGCCAGCAGCTTAGGGGTCGGGGGACAGGGTTTTATGAGGGAAAAACTGTTTTTT
-	-	TRBV5-1	TRBJ1-6	CASTVYPGSPLHF	TGCGCCAGCACGGTCTATCCAGGATCACCCCTCCACTTT
-	-	TRBV28	TRBJ1-2	CASSRDGYTF	TGTGCCAGCAGTAGAGATGGCTACACCTTC
-	-	TRBV4-2	TRBJ2-7	CASSQGVGQTYEQYF	TGTGCCAGCAGCCAAGGAGTGGGACAAACCTACGAGCAGTACTTC
few	-	TRBV15	TRBJ1-2	CATSREGGLYGYTF	TGTGCCACCAGCAGAGAAGGAGGGCTCTATGGCTACACCTTC
-	TRBD2	TRBV6-5	TRBJ2-1	CASRRGGYNEQFF	TGTGCCAGCAGGCGGGGGGGCTACAATGAGCAGTTCTTC
-	-	TRBV6-5	TRBJ2-3	CASRTGVTDTQYF	TGTGCCAGCAGGACGGGGGTCACAGATACGCAGTATTTT
-	TRBD2	TRBV10-3	TRBJ2-2	CAITPGGANTGELFF	TGTGCCATCACCCCCGGGGGGGCGAACACCGGGGAGCTGTTTTTT
once	TRBD1	TRBV5-1	TRBJ2-7	CASRKPGQNYEQYF	TGCGCCAGCAGAAAGCCGGGACAGAACTACGAGCAGTACTTC
-	-	TRBV18	TRBJ1-1	CASSRRRDTEAFF	TGTGCCAGCTCACGACGGAGGGACACTGAAGCTTTCTTT
-	-	TRBV18	TRBJ1-2	CASSPDRRRGYGYTF	TGTGCCAGCTCACCAGATAGGCGGAGGGGCTATGGCTACACCTTC
-	-	TRBV5-1	TRBJ2-2	CASSLVASDTGELFF	TGCGCCAGCAGCTTGGTAGCGTCTGACACCGGGGAGCTGTTTTTT
-	TRBD1	TRBV11-1	TRBJ2-2	CASSFTGATGELFF	TGTGCCAGCAGCTTTACAGGGGCTACCGGGGAGCTGTTTTTT
few	-	TRBV27	TRBJ1-4	CASSRVGDNEKLFF	TGTGCCAGCAGTAGGGTAGGGGATAATGAAAAACTGTTTTTT
-	TRBD1	TRBV12-3/TRBV12-4	TRBJ1-1	CASSGTGLTEAFF	TGTGCCAGCAGCGGGACAGGGCTCACTGAAGCTTTCTTT
-	-	TRBV3-1/TRBV3-2	TRBJ2-5	CASSQDDGVGETQYF	TGTGCCAGCAGCCAAGATGACGGGGTGGGGGAGACCCAGTACTTC
-	-	TRBV9	TRBJ1-3	CASSGNRELSGNTIYF	TGTGCCAGCAGCGGAAACAGGGAACTATCTGGAAACACCATATATTTT
-	-	TRBV5-1	TRBJ2-3	CASSTDSRSTDTQYF	TGCGCCAGCAGCACCGACAGCCGTAGCACAGATACGCAGTATTTT
-	-	TRBV29-1	TRBJ2-6	CSVGQGSSGANVLTF	TGCAGCGTTGGGCAGGGGAGCTCTGGGGCCAACGTCCTGACTTTC
once	-	TRBV7-9	TRBJ1-1	CASSLAGQIEAFF	TGTGCCAGCAGCTTAGCGGGGCAGATTGAAGCTTTCTTT
once	-	TRBV2	TRBJ1-5	CASSPQDSQPQHF	TGTGCCAGCAGTCCACAAGACAGCCAGCCCCAGCATTTT
-	-	TRBV7-3	TRBJ2-5	CASSERTQETQYF	TGTGCCAGCAGCGAGCGGACCCAAGAGACCCAGTACTTC
-	TRBD1	TRBV18	TRBJ1-1	CASSPGQGATTEAFF	TGTGCCAGCTCACCAGGACAGGGGGCTACCACTGAAGCTTTCTTT
few	-	TRBV4-2	TRBJ1-1	CASSPPGRGANTEAFF	TGTGCCAGCAGCCCCCCGGGTCGGGGGGCGAACACTGAAGCTTTCTTT
once	-	TRBV6-1	TRBJ2-7	CASSESLFRGTHEQYF	TGTGCCAGCAGTGAATCTCTTTTTCGGGGGACCCACGAGCAGTACTTC
few	TRBD1	TRBV6-2/TRBV6-3	TRBJ2-7	CASSLGQTYEQYF	TGTGCCAGCAGTTTGGGACAGACCTACGAGCAGTACTTC
-	-	TRBV3-1/TRBV3-2	TRBJ2-1	CASSHYLYNEQFF	TGTGCCAGCAGCCATTACCTATACAATGAGCAGTTCTTC
-	-	TRBV12-3/TRBV12-4	TRBJ2-1	CASSSPREQFF	TGTGCCAGCAGTTCCCCTAGGGAGCAGTTCTTC
-	-	TRBV2	TRBJ1-5	CASSDSNQPQHF	TGTGCCAGCAGTGACAGTAATCAGCCCCAGCATTTT
-	-	TRBV5-5	TRBJ1-4	CASSLYGRRESNEKLFF	TGTGCCAGCAGCTTGTATGGCAGGCGGGAATCTAATGAAAAACTGTTTTTT
once	-	TRBV19	TRBJ2-3	CASSTGGRYTDTQYF	TGTGCCAGTAGTACGGGGGGCAGATACACAGATACGCAGTATTTT